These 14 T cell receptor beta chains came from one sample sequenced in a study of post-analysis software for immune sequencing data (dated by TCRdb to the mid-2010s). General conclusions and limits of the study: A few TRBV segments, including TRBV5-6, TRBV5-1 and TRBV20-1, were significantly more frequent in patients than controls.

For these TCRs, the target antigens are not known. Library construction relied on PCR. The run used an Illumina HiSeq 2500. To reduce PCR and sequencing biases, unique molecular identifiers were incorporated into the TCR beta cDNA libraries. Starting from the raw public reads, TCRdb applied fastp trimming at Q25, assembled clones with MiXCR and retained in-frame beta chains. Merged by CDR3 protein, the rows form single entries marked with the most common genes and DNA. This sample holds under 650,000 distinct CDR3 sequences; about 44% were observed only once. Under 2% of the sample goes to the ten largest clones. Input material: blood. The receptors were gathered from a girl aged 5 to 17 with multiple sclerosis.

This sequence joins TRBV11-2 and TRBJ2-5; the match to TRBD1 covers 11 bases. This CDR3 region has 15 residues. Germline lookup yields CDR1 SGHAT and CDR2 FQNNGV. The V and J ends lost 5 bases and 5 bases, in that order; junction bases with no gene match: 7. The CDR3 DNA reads TGTGCCAGCAGCCCCCGGACAGGGGGCAGGGAGACCCAGTACTTC. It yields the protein CASSPRTGGRETQYF.

CDR3 coding DNA: TGTGCCAGCAGTGAGGGACTGGGATCCAAAAACATTCAGTACTTC. Translating it yields CASSEGLGSKNIQYF. The chain is built from TRBV25-1 and TRBJ2-4; possible D gene TRBD2, 6 bases. V was shortened by 3 bases and J by 2 bases, with 11 bases between the two germline ends. The CDR3 length is 15 residues. From germline, CDR1 is MGHDK and CDR2 SYGVNS. Based on the CDR3 plus reference TRBV25-1 and TRBJ2-4, the full variable domain is EADIYQTPRYLVIGTGKKITLECSQTMGHDKMYWYQQDPGMELHLIHYSYGVNSTEKGDLSSESTVSRIRTEHFPLTLESARPSHTSQYLCASSEGLGSKNIQYFGAGTRLSVL.

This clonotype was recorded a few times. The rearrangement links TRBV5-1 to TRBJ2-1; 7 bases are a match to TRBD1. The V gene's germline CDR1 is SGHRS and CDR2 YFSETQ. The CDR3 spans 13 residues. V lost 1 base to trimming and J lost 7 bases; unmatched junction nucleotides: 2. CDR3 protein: CASSLTGANEQFF. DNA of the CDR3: TGCGCCAGCAGCTTGACAGGGGCAAATGAGCAGTTCTTC.

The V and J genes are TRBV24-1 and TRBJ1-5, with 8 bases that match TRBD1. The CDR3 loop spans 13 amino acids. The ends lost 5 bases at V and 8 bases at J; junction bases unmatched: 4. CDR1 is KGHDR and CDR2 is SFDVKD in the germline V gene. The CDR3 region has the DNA TGTGCCACCAGTGGGATGACAGGGGAGCCCCAGCATTTT. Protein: CATSGMTGEPQHF.

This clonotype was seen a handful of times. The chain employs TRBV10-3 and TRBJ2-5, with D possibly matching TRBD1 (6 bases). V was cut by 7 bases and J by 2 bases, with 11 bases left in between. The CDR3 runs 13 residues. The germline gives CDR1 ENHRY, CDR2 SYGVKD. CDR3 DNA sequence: TGTGCCATCACCTCAGGGGAACAAGAGACCCAGTACTTC. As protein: CAITSGEQETQYF.

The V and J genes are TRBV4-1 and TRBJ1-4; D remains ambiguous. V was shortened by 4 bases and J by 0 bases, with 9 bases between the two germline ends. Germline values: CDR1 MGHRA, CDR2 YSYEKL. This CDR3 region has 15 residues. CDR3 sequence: CASSPRRTTNEKLFF. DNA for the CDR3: TGCGCCAGCAGCCCGCGGCGAACAACTAATGAAAAACTGTTTTTT.

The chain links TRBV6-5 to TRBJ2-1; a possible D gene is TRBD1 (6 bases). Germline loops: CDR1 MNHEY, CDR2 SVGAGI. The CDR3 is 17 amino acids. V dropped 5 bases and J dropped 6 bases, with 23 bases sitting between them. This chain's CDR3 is CASSHRTARWGSNEQFF. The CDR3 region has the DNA TGTGCCAGCAGTCACCGGACAGCACGGTGGGGGAGCAATGAGCAGTTCTTC.

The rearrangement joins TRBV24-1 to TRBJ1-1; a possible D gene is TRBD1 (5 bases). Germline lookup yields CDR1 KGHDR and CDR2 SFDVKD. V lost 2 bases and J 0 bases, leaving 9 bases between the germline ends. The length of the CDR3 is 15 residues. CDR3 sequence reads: CATSDSGPLNTEAFF. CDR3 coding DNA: TGTGCCACCAGTGATTCGGGACCGCTGAACACTGAAGCTTTCTTT.

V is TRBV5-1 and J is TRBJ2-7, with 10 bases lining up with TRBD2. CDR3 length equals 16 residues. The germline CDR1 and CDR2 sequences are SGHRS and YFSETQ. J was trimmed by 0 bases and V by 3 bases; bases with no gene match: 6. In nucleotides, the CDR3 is TGCGCCAGCAGCTCGGGACTAGCGTACTACTCCTACGAGCAGTACTTC. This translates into CASSSGLAYYSYEQYF.

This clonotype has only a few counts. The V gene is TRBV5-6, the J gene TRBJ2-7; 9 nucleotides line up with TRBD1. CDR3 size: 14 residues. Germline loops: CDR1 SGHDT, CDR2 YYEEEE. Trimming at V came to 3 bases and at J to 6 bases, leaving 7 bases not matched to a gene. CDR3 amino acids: CASSSNRGRSEQYF. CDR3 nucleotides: TGTGCCAGCAGCTCGAACAGGGGGCGTAGCGAGCAGTACTTC.

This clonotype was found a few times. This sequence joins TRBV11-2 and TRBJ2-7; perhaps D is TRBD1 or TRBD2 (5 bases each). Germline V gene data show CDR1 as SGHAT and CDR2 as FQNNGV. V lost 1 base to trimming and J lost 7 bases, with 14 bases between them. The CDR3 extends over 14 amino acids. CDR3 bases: TGTGCCAGCAGCTTAGGGGACGCATACAATGAGCAGTACTTC. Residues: CASSLGDAYNEQYF. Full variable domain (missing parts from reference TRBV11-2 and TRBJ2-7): EAGVAQSPRYKIIEKRQSVAFWCNPISGHATLYWYQQILGQGPKLLIQFQNNGVVDDSQLPKDRFSAERLKGVDSTLKIQPAKLEDSAVYLCASSLGDAYNEQYFGPGTRLTVT.

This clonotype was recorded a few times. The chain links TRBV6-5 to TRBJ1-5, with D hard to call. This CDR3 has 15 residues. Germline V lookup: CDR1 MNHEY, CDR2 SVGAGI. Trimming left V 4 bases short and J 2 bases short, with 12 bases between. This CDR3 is CASSSVSEGNQPQHF. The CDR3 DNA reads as TGTGCCAGCAGTTCTGTCTCGGAGGGCAATCAGCCCCAGCATTTT.

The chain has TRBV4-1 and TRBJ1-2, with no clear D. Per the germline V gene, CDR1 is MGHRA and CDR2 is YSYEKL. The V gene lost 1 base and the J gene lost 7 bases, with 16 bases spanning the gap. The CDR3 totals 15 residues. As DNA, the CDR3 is TGCGCCAGCAGCCAAGTCGGGTCAAAGGGATTTGGCTACACCTTC. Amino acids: CASSQVGSKGFGYTF.

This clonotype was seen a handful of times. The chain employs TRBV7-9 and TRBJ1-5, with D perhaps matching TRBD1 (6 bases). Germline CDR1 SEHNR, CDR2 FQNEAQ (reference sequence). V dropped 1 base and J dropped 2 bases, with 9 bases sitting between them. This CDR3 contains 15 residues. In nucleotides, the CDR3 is TGTGCCAGCAGCTTAGGTCCAGGGGGCAATCAGCCCCAGCATTTT. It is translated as CASSLGPGGNQPQHF.